This TCR beta chain is drawn from a study of blood T cell repertoires in COVID-19 (dated by TCRdb to the early 2020s). Notes on the research overall: Samples from collaborators originated in the United States, Italy and Spain and spanned both the acute and convalescent phases of COVID-19. The material from the prospective study consisted of cDNA or gDNA derived from T cells, B-cell-depleted T cells, or PBMCs. Deeply sampled blood TCRbeta repertoires from subjects exposed to, actively infected with, or recovered from COVID-19 were included in the dataset. A freely available public database, intended as a resource for researchers studying the immune response to SARS-CoV-2, is where the repertoires were released. Samples were obtained from the ongoing ImmuneRACE study (first 160 participants) and from over 1,000 subjects provided by 6 global collaborators. The sample metadata nearly always contained a de-identified subject ID, COVID-19 status, age in years and sex. Where HLA class I and class II types were available, the types were taken from metadata supplied by the sample provider, not from assay-based typing. Study-level results and caveats: Clinical and demographic metadata were provided uncurated, with the amount varying by source and participant.

Points on this clone: Its antigen is unknown. No base-level quality is on record; no much larger clone is a single base apart.

TCRbeta CDR3 regions were amplified from genomic DNA using the immunoSEQ Assay, a bias-controlled multiplex PCR. The study's processing was this. Within the assay, amplification of reference gene primers was used to estimate how many nucleated cells each sample contained. To quantify the absolute abundance of each unique TCRbeta CDR3 rearrangement, sequence reads were collapsed and filtered. Productive Simpson clonality was computed per sample as the square root of Simpson's diversity index over productive rearrangements. The table comes from immuneACCESS by way of TCRdb, which keeps in-frame sequences with V and J called. Part of the clones is missing from these tables; in studies checked, under half for an unresolved V gene and the rest for unknown reasons. V, J and clone size are taken as reported in that table, and D and trimming were inferred from the DNA itself. The sample has about 140,000 clones on record, just under 85% of them singletons. The ten largest account for around 3.2% of the sample.

CDR1 SGHTA and CDR2 FQGNSA are derived from the germline V gene. The CDR3 measures 15 amino acids from cysteine to phenylalanine. The retained sequence is limited to the CDR3, 45 bases, with the frame set at the first base. Trimming leaves V shorter by 6 bases and J shorter by 2 bases, with the junction holding 8 bases beyond the gene matches. Participants in the prospective study were aged roughly 18 to 90 years, lived in some 24 United States geographic areas, and enrolled through a virtual design. In the prospective study, cohorts were assigned on the basis of participant-reported clinical history obtained from a screening survey and a study questionnaire. In the prospective study, whole blood, serum and a nasopharyngeal or oropharyngeal swab were collected from each participant by mobile phlebotomists. Participants in the prospective study had the option to provide additional blood draws and questionnaires over an approximately 2-month period. Before DNA extraction, prospective study blood samples were shipped either frozen or at room temperature.

This TCR derives from a woman aged 45-65 years with acute COVID-19. Sequenced input: PBMCs or T cells enriched from blood (not recorded which). Rearrangement joined TRBV7-2 to TRBJ2-7, with TRBD1 matching 9 junction bases. CDR3 protein: CASRPTGGEAYEQYF. The sequenced DNA is TGTGCCAGCAGACCGACAGGGGGTGAGGCCTACGAGCAGTACTTC.